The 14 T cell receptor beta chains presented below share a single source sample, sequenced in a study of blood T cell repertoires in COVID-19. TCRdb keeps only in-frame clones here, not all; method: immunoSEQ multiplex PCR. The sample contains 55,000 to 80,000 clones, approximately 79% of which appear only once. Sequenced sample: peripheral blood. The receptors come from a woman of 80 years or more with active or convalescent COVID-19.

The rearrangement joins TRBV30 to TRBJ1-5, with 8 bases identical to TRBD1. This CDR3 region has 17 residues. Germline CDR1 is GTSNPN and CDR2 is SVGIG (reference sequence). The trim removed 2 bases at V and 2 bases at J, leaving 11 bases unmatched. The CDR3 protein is CAWSLRQGRTGNQPQHF. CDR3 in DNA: TGTGCCTGGAGTTTAAGACAGGGGAGGACGGGCAATCAGCCCCAGCATTTT.

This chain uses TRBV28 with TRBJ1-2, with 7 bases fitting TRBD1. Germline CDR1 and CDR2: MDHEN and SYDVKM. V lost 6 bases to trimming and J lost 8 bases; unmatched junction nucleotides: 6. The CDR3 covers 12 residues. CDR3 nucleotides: TGTGCCAGCAGCGACAGGGTACGAGGCTACACCTTC. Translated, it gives CASSDRVRGYTF.

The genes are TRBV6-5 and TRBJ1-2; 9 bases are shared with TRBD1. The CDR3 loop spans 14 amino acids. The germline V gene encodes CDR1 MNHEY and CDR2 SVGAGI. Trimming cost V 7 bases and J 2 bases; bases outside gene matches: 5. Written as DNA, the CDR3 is TGTGCCAGCATCATGGACAGGGGAAACTATGGCTACACCTTC. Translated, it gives CASIMDRGNYGYTF.

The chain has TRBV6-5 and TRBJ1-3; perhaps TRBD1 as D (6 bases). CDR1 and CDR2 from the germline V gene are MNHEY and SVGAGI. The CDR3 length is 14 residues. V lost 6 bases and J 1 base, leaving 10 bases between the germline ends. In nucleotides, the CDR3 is TGTGCCAGCAGCAGGACAGCGTCTGGAAACACCATATATTTT. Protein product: CASSRTASGNTIYF.

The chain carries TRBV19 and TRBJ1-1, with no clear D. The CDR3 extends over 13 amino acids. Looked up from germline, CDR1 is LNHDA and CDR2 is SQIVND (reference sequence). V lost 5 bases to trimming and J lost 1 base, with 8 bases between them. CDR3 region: CASSPRQNTEAFF. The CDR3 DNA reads TGTGCCAGTAGTCCGAGACAGAACACTGAAGCTTTCTTT.

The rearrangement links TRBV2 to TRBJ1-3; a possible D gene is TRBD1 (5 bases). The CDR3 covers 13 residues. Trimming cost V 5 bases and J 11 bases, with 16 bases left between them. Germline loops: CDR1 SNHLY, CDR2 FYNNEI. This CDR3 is CASSPQQVWAIYF. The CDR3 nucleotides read TGTGCCAGCAGTCCCCAACAGGTTTGGGCCATATATTTT.

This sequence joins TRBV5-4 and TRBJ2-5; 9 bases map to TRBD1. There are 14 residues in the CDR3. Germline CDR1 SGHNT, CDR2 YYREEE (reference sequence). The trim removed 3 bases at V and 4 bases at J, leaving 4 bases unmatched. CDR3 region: CASSSRTGAETQYF. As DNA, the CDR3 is TGTGCCAGCAGCTCCCGGACAGGGGCAGAGACCCAGTACTTC.

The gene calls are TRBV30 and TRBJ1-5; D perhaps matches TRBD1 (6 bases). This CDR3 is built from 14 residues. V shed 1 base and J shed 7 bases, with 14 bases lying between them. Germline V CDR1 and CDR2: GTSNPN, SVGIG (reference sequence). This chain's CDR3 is CAWSAPGDQQPQHF. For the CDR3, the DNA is TGTGCCTGGAGTGCGCCAGGGGATCAGCAGCCCCAGCATTTT.

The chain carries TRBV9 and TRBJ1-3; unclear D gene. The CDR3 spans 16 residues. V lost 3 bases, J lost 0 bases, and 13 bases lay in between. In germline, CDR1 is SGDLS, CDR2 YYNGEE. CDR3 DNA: TGTGCCAGCAGCGCAGGAGGGCTAAGCTCTGGAAACACCATATATTTT. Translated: CASSAGGLSSGNTIYF.

This chain's CDR3 is CASSQGGQGSEKLFF. The DNA of the CDR3 is TGTGCCAGCAGCCAAGGAGGACAGGGGAGTGAAAAACTGTTTTTT. The chain links TRBV2 to TRBJ1-4; 9 positions match TRBD1. The CDR3 is made up of 15 amino acids. Looked up from germline, CDR1 is SNHLY and CDR2 is FYNNEI. J gave up 7 bases and V 6 bases, and 9 bases lay outside the gene matches.

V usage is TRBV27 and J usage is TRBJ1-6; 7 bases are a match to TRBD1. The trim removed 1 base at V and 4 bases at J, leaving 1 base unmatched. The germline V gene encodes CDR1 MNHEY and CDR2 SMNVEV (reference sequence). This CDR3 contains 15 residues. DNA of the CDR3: TGTGCCAGCAGTTTATGGGACAGTTATAATTCACCCCTCCACTTT. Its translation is CASSLWDSYNSPLHF.

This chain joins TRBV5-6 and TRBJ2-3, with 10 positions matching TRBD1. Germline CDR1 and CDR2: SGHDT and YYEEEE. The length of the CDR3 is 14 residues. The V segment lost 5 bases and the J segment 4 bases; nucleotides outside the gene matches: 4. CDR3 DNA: TGTGCCAGCAGAGGACAGGGGGGAGCAGATACGCAGTATTTT. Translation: CASRGQGGADTQYF.

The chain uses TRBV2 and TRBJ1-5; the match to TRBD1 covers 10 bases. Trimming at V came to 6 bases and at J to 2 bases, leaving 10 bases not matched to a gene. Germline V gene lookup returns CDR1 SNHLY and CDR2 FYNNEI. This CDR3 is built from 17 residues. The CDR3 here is CASSPTGGLLGNQPQHF. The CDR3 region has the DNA TGTGCCAGCAGCCCGACAGGGGGCTTGCTAGGCAATCAGCCCCAGCATTTT.

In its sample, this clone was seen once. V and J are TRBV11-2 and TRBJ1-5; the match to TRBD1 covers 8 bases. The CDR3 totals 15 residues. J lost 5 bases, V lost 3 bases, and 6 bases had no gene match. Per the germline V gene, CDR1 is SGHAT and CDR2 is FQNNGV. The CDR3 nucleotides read TGTGCCAGCAGCTTGTCAGGGGGCGAAGATCAGCCCCAGCATTTT. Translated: CASSLSGGEDQPQHF.